This section outlines one TCR beta chain sequence together with its context. The antigen is undetermined. Cell sorting via CD45RO/CCR7/CD25/CD127/CD95/CD27 was performed to obtain CD4+ naive, central memory, regulatory and stem cell-like memory cells. The ends were cut back, 1 base at V and 7 bases at J, with 10 bases in the middle. This CDR3 is built from 13 residues. Germline values: CDR1 SGHNT, CDR2 YENEEA. The sample originates from a study of beta chain features in type 1 diabetes. Study-level points and caveats: When Type 1 diabetes patients were examined, their TCRB CDR3s proved moderately but significantly shorter in all four CD4+ subsets. It was among patients, rather than healthy donors, that naive, central memory and Treg TCRB repertoires appeared more similar. Type 1 diabetes patients had fewer VDJ junction insertions and more deletions.

The authors reverse transcribed all of the isolated RNA, so sequencing captured expressed TCRB transcripts. Naive, central memory and regulatory T cell samples produced a mean of approximately 3.6 million reads. Some clones are missing from TCRdb's copy, which holds only in-frame ones; the method was immunoSEQ multiplex PCR. Here the sample spans 500,000 to 800,000 clones, 9.5% to 15% being singletons. The J gene is TRBJ1-2, the V gene TRBV11-3, with D possibly matching TRBD1 (5 bases). The specimen sequenced was naive CD4+ T cells from blood. The TCR originated in a man younger than 45 with type 1 diabetes. In DNA, the CDR3 is TGTGCCAGCAGCTTAGGCAGGGAGCGTGGCTACACCTTC. The encoded protein is CASSLGRERGYTF. The full variable domain, completed using reference TRBV11-3 and TRBJ1-2, is EAGVVQSPRYKIIEKKQPVAFWCNPISGHNTLYWYLQNLGQGPELLIRYENEEAVDDSQLPKDRFSAERLKGVDSTLKIQPAELGDSAVYLCASSLGRERGYTFGSGTRLTVV.